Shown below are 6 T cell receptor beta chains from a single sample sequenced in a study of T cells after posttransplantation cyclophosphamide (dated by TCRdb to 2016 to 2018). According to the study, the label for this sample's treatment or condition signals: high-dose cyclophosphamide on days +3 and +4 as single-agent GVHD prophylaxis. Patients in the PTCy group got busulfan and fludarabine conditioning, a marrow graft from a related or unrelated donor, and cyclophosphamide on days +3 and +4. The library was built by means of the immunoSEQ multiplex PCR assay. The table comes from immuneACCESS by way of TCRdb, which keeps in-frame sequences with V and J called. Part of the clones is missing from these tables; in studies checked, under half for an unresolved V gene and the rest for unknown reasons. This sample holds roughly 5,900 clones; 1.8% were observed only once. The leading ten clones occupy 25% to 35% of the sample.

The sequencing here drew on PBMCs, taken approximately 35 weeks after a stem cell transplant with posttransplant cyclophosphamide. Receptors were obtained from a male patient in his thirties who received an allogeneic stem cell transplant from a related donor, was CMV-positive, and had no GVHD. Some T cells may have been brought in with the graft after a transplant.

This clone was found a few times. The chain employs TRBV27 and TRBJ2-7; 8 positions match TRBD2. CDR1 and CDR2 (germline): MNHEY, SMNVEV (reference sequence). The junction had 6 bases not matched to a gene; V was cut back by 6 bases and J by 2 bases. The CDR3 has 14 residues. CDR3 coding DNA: TGTGCCAGCAGGTTGGCGGGAGGTACCTACGAGCAGTACTTC. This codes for CASRLAGGTYEQYF.

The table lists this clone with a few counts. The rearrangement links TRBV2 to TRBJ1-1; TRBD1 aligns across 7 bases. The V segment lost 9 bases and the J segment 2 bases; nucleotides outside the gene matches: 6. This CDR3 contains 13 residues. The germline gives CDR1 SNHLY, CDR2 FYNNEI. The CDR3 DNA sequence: TGTGCCAGAGCCGGGACAGCCAACACTGAAGCTTTCTTT. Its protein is CARAGTANTEAFF. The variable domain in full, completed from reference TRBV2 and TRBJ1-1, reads EPEVTQTPSHQVTQMGQEVILRCVPISNHLYFYWYRQILGQKVEFLVSFYNNEISEKSEIFDDQFSVERPDGSNFTLKIRSTKLEDSAMYFCARAGTANTEAFFGQGTRLTVV.

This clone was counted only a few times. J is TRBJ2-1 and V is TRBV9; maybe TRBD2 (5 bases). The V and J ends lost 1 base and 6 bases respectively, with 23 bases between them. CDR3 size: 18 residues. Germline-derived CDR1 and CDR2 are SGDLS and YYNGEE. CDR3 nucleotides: TGTGCCAGCAGCGTATGGTCAGTCTTGGGGAGAATGGGCAATGAGCAGTTCTTC. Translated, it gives CASSVWSVLGRMGNEQFF.

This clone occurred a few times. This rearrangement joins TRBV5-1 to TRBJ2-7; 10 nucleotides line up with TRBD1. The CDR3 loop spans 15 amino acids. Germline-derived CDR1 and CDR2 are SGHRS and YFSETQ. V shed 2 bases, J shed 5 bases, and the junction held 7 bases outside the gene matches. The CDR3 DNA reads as TGCGCCAGCAGCTTCGGGACAGGGGAGAACCACGAGCAGTACTTC. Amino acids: CASSFGTGENHEQYF.

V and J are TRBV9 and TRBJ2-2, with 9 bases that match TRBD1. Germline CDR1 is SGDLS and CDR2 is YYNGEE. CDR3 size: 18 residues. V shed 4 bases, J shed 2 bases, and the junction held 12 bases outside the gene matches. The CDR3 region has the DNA TGTGCCAGCAGCACCCTTCTTGGACAGGGGTCTAACACCGGGGAGCTGTTTTTT. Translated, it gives CASSTLLGQGSNTGELFF.

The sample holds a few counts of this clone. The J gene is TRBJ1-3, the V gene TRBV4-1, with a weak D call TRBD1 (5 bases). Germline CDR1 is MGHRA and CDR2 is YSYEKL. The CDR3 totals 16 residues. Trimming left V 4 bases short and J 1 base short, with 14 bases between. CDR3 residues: CASSLWKGKSGNTIYF. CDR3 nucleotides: TGCGCCAGCAGCCTCTGGAAGGGGAAATCTGGAAACACCATATATTTT.